Listed below are T cell receptor beta chains from one sample, sequenced in a study of T cells after yellow fever vaccination. Each CDR3 protein is one row after TCRdb ran MiXCR on the 5' RACE reads. This sample has approximately 330,000 distinct CDR3 sequences, with about 4% found just once. This specimen consisted of PBMCs, obtained 5 days after the yellow fever booster vaccination. The receptors were sampled from a man between 18 and 35 years old who received the YFV17D yellow fever vaccine. Each CDR3 is given with its conserved first and last residue. D genes are given only for firm matches. Clone size is given for some rows only: seen once, a few or many times, or a class if the clone is expanded.

J gene | V gene | clone size | D gene | CDR3 length | CDR3 protein | CDR3 DNA
TRBJ2-3 | TRBV6-2/TRBV6-3 | . | . | 15 | CASSYRVSSTDTQYF | TGTGCCAGCAGCTACAGGGTCTCCAGCACAGATACGCAGTATTTT
TRBJ1-2 | TRBV5-1 | . | TRBD1 | 14 | CASNWGQGSYGYTF | TGCGCCAGCAACTGGGGACAGGGGAGCTATGGCTACACCTTC
TRBJ2-3 | TRBV2 | . | . | 14 | CATQQLSSTDTQYF | TGTGCCACCCAACAGCTTTCAAGCACAGATACGCAGTATTTT
TRBJ2-7 | TRBV4-3 | . | . | 14 | CASSQGRIGYEQYF | TGCGCCAGCAGCCAAGGCAGGATAGGCTACGAGCAGTACTTC
TRBJ2-3 | TRBV6-1 | few | . | 14 | CASSEGTHTDTQYF | TGTGCCAGCAGTGAAGGGACTCACACAGATACGCAGTATTTT
TRBJ2-3 | TRBV4-2 | few | TRBD2 | 16 | CASSPLAGASTDTQYF | TGTGCCAGCAGCCCACTAGCGGGGGCTAGCACAGATACGCAGTATTTT
TRBJ1-5 | TRBV3-1 | many | . | 12 | CASSHSNQPQHF | TGTGCCAGCAGCCATAGTAATCAGCCCCAGCATTTT
TRBJ2-5 | TRBV20-1 | . | . | 14 | CSARYGVSGETQYF | TGCAGTGCTAGATACGGAGTTTCAGGGGAGACCCAGTACTTC
TRBJ2-1 | TRBV6-6 | many | . | 13 | CASSGTPHNEQFF | TGTGCCAGCAGCGGGACACCCCACAATGAGCAGTTCTTC
TRBJ1-1 | TRBV6-5 | . | . | 14 | CASSYGYRATEAFF | TGTGCCAGCAGTTACGGATACAGGGCCACTGAAGCTTTCTTT
TRBJ2-1 | TRBV7-2 | many | . | 13 | CASGGSSYNEQFF | TGTGCCAGCGGGGGGAGCTCCTACAATGAGCAGTTCTTC
TRBJ1-1 | TRBV7-8 | few | . | 15 | CASSFLREINTEAFF | TGTGCCAGCAGCTTCCTCCGGGAGATAAACACTGAAGCTTTCTTT
TRBJ1-1 | TRBV5-1 | few | TRBD1 | 13 | CASSWDRAAEAFF | TGCGCCAGCAGCTGGGACAGGGCGGCTGAAGCTTTCTTT
TRBJ1-4 | TRBV5-4 | . | . | 14 | CASSLRGPEEKLFF | TGTGCCAGCAGCTTACGGGGCCCGGAAGAAAAACTGTTTTTT
TRBJ2-2 | TRBV28 | few | . | 14 | CASIGGGYTGELFF | TGTGCCAGCATTGGAGGGGGGTACACCGGGGAGCTGTTTTTT
TRBJ2-5 | TRBV6-5 | few | . | 13 | CASSLGMRGTQYF | TGTGCCAGCAGCCTGGGGATGCGGGGGACCCAGTACTTC
TRBJ1-6 | TRBV18 | . | TRBD1 | 15 | CASSRGQGDYSPLHF | TGTGCCAGCTCGCGGGGACAGGGCGACTATTCACCCCTCCACTTT
TRBJ2-2 | TRBV12-3/TRBV12-4 | . | TRBD1 | 16 | CASSILLDRGTGELFF | TGTGCCAGCAGTATCCTCCTGGACAGGGGCACCGGGGAGCTGTTTTTT
TRBJ2-3 | TRBV25-1 | few | TRBD2 | 17 | CASRSLRERGEIDTQYF | TGTGCCAGCAGATCTCTCCGCGAGCGGGGGGAGATAGATACGCAGTATTTT
TRBJ2-2 | TRBV5-1 | few | TRBD2 | 15 | CASSQRLAEIGELFF | TGCGCCAGCAGCCAAAGACTAGCGGAGATCGGGGAGCTGTTTTTT
TRBJ1-5 | TRBV20-1 | few | . | 14 | CSAKRDTGNQPQHF | TGCAGTGCCAAGAGAGACACCGGCAATCAGCCCCAGCATTTT
TRBJ1-2 | TRBV7-9 | . | TRBD1 | 16 | CASRREGTGVNYGYTF | TGTGCCAGCAGACGTGAAGGGACAGGGGTCAACTATGGCTACACCTTC
TRBJ2-2 | TRBV20-1 | many | . | 14 | CSASDSANTGELFF | TGCAGTGCTTCCGACAGCGCGAACACCGGGGAGCTGTTTTTT
TRBJ2-1 | TRBV7-3 | few | . | 18 | CASSPLQGPLGSYNEQFF | TGTGCCAGCAGCCCTTTGCAGGGACCACTAGGCTCCTACAATGAGCAGTTCTTC
TRBJ2-2 | TRBV7-9 | few | . | 14 | CASSLASGYGELFF | TGTGCCAGCAGCTTAGCGTCCGGGTACGGGGAGCTGTTTTTT
TRBJ1-2 | TRBV4-3 | few | . | 15 | CASSQVQGAPYGYTF | TGCGCCAGCAGCCAAGTTCAAGGGGCGCCCTATGGCTACACCTTC